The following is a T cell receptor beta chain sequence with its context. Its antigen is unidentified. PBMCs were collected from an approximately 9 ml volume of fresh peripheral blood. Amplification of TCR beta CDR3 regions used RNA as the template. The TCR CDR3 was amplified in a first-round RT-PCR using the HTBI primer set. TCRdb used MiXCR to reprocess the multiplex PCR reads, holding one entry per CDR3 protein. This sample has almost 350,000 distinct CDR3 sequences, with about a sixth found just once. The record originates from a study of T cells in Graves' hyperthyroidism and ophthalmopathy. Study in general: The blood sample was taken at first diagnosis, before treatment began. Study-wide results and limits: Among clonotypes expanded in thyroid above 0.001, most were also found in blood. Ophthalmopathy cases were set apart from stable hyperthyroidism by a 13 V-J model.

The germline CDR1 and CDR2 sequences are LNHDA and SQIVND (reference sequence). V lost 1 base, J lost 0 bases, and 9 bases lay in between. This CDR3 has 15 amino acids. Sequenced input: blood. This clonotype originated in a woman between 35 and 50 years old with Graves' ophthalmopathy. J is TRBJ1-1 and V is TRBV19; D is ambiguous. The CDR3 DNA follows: TGTGCCAGTAGTATAGGAAGGCAAGTGAACACTGAAGCTTTCTTT. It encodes CASSIGRQVNTEAFF.